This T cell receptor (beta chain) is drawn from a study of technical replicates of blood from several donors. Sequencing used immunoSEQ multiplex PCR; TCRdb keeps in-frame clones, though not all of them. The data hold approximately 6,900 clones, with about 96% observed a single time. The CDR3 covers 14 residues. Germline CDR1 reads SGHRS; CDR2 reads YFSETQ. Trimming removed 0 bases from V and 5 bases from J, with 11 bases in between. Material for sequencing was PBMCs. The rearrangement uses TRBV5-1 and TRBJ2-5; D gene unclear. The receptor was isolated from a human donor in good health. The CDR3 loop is CASSLAANGETQYF. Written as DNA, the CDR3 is TGCGCCAGCAGCTTGGCCGCGAACGGTGAGACCCAGTACTTC.